A selection of T cell receptor beta chains follows, all from one sample in a study of cytomegalovirus exposure and HLA in healthy donors. The repertoire was sequenced with immunoSEQ multiplex PCR; TCRdb's copy has only in-frame clones and lacks some. Of about 97,000 clones in the sample, approximately 76% were seen once. The sample comprised PBMCs. The origin of the receptors is a man aged 40-55 years in good health and CMV-seronegative. The CDR3 runs from the conserved cysteine through the conserved F or W. Each record gives: J gene, clone size, V gene, D gene, CDR3 protein, CDR3 DNA. D genes are given only for firm matches. Rows may omit the clone size; those that give it use once, few, many or a size class.

J: TRBJ1-1
size: few
V: TRBV7-9
D: TRBD1
CDR3: CASSLTGGKTEAFF
DNA: TGTGCCAGCAGCTTGACAGGGGGCAAGACTGAAGCTTTCTTT

J: TRBJ2-5
size: NA
V: TRBV4-2
D: TRBD1
CDR3: CASSHSTGAEETQYF
DNA: TGTGCCAGCAGCCATTCCACAGGGGCAGAAGAGACCCAGTACTTC

J: TRBJ2-5
size: once
V: TRBV5-1
D: TRBD1
CDR3: CASSDRVLETQYF
DNA: TGCGCCAGCAGCGACAGGGTATTGGAGACCCAGTACTTC

J: TRBJ2-5
size: NA
V: TRBV14
D: NA
CDR3: CASSQGDRLFQETQYF
DNA: TGTGCCAGCAGCCAAGGTGACAGATTATTCCAAGAGACCCAGTACTTC

J: TRBJ1-5
size: NA
V: TRBV27
D: NA
CDR3: CASSFDRLGGQPQHF
DNA: TGTGCCAGCAGTTTCGACAGGCTGGGTGGTCAGCCCCAGCATTTT

J: TRBJ1-1
size: NA
V: TRBV6-1
D: NA
CDR3: CASRGVSNTEAFF
DNA: TGTGCCAGCAGAGGGGTATCGAACACTGAAGCTTTCTTT

J: TRBJ2-3
size: NA
V: TRBV9
D: TRBD2
CDR3: CASSVGGGGQPTDTQYF
DNA: TGTGCCAGCAGCGTAGGAGGCGGGGGGCAACCCACAGATACGCAGTATTTT

J: TRBJ1-5
size: NA
V: TRBV6-5
D: NA
CDR3: CASSGRERYQPQHF
DNA: TGTGCCAGCAGTGGTCGGGAGCGATATCAGCCCCAGCATTTT

J: TRBJ1-3
size: NA
V: TRBV7-3
D: TRBD1
CDR3: CASSLGQGGGNTIYF
DNA: TGTGCCAGCAGCTTGGGACAGGGTGGAGGAAACACCATATATTTT

J: TRBJ2-1
size: once
V: TRBV6-5
D: TRBD2
CDR3: CASGLAGGDEQFF
DNA: TGTGCCAGCGGACTAGCGGGGGGGGATGAGCAGTTCTTC

J: TRBJ1-1
size: NA
V: TRBV19
D: NA
CDR3: CASSIFAVNTEAFF
DNA: TGTGCCAGTAGTATTTTCGCAGTGAACACTGAAGCTTTCTTT

J: TRBJ2-2
size: once
V: TRBV11-3
D: NA
CDR3: CASSLANGELFF
DNA: TGTGCCAGCAGCTTGGCAAACGGGGAGCTGTTTTTT

J: TRBJ1-6
size: NA
V: TRBV18
D: TRBD1
CDR3: CASSPELNTGGVVIPLHF
DNA: TGTGCCAGCTCACCCGAACTTAATACAGGGGGTGTTGTAATACCCCTCCACTTT

J: TRBJ2-7
size: few
V: TRBV11-3
D: TRBD2
CDR3: CASSLGLAGTYEQYF
DNA: TGTGCCAGCAGCTTAGGTCTAGCGGGGACCTACGAGCAGTACTTC

J: TRBJ2-7
size: once
V: TRBV27
D: NA
CDR3: CASSLWGTGYEQYF
DNA: TGTGCCAGCAGTTTATGGGGAACAGGGTACGAGCAGTACTTC

J: TRBJ1-1
size: NA
V: TRBV7-9
D: TRBD1
CDR3: CASSLGTAMNTEAFF
DNA: TGTGCCAGCAGCTTGGGGACAGCGATGAACACTGAAGCTTTCTTT

J: TRBJ1-1
size: NA
V: TRBV7-9
D: NA
CDR3: CSSSLGSGGSDTEAFF
DNA: TGTTCCAGCAGCCTAGGATCAGGAGGATCGGACACTGAAGCTTTCTTT

J: TRBJ2-3
size: few
V: TRBV4-2
D: NA
CDR3: CASSQAKTSFADTQYF
DNA: TGTGCCAGCAGCCAAGCTAAAACTAGTTTCGCAGATACGCAGTATTTT

J: TRBJ1-6
size: NA
V: TRBV5-4
D: TRBD1
CDR3: CASSWDRGPNSPLHF
DNA: TGTGCCAGCAGCTGGGACAGGGGCCCCAATTCCCCCCTCCACTTT

J: TRBJ2-1
size: NA
V: TRBV7-8
D: NA
CDR3: CASSYLRAGSSYNEQFF
DNA: TGTGCCAGCAGCTACCTCCGGGCGGGGAGCTCCTACAATGAGCAGTTCTTC

J: TRBJ1-1
size: NA
V: TRBV12-5
D: NA
CDR3: CASGLGQGEAFF
DNA: TGTGCTAGTGGTTTAGGGCAGGGTGAAGCTTTCTTT

J: TRBJ2-3
size: NA
V: TRBV7-6
D: TRBD2
CDR3: CASSLGATSGGSTDTQYF
DNA: TGTGCCAGCAGCTTAGGGGCCACTAGCGGGGGTAGCACAGATACGCAGTATTTT

J: TRBJ1-2
size: NA
V: TRBV7-6
D: NA
CDR3: CASSLRGSNYGYTF
DNA: TGTGCCAGCAGCTTACGTGGGAGTAACTATGGCTACACCTTC

J: TRBJ2-3
size: NA
V: TRBV4-3
D: NA
CDR3: CASSQAPLGGFTDTQYF
DNA: TGCGCCAGCAGCCAAGCCCCCCTAGGTGGGTTCACAGATACGCAGTATTTT

J: TRBJ1-1
size: once
V: TRBV6-5
D: NA
CDR3: CASRNGLLRGTEAFF
DNA: TGTGCCAGCAGGAACGGACTCTTACGGGGAACTGAAGCTTTCTTT

J: TRBJ1-2
size: NA
V: TRBV27
D: TRBD1
CDR3: CASSLRQGRDGYTF
DNA: TGTGCCAGCAGCCTAAGACAGGGTCGGGATGGCTACACCTTC

J: TRBJ1-1
size: NA
V: TRBV19
D: TRBD1
CDR3: CASSMGQSMNTEAFF
DNA: TGTGCCAGTAGTATGGGACAGTCCATGAACACTGAAGCTTTCTTT

J: TRBJ1-2
size: few
V: TRBV7-8
D: TRBD1
CDR3: CASSQGQGVYYGYTF
DNA: TGTGCCAGCAGCCAGGGACAGGGGGTCTATTATGGCTACACCTTC

J: TRBJ2-3
size: NA
V: TRBV19
D: NA
CDR3: CASSPQRDTQYF
DNA: TGTGCCAGTAGTCCCCAGCGAGATACGCAGTATTTT

J: TRBJ2-4
size: NA
V: TRBV18
D: NA
CDR3: CASSPGTGRDIQYF
DNA: TGTGCCAGCTCACCAGGCACAGGACGGGACATTCAGTACTTC

J: TRBJ2-3
size: NA
V: TRBV4-1
D: TRBD2
CDR3: CASRRGLAGPDTQYF
DNA: TGCGCCAGCAGGCGGGGACTAGCGGGGCCAGATACGCAGTATTTT

J: TRBJ1-4
size: NA
V: TRBV10-3
D: TRBD1
CDR3: CAIRGQGTNEKLFF
DNA: TGTGCCATCAGGGGACAGGGCACTAATGAAAAACTGTTTTTT